This is a list of T cell receptor beta chains from one sample in a study of T-cell memory formation after mild COVID-19. One entry per CDR3 protein, called by TCRdb with MiXCR from the 5' RACE reads. The data show 250,000 to 300,000 distinct CDR3 sequences, around 15% seen once. Material: PBMCs or a T cell subset sorted from them (not recorded which). All receptors come from a man in his late teens or twenties who had mild COVID-19 (a few samples of this study predate the infection). Cell type and time point are not known. The CDR3 runs from the conserved cysteine through the conserved F or W. The D gene is left open where the match is weak. Rows may omit the clone size; those that give it use once, few, many or a size class.

few	TRBV20-1	TRBJ2-5	TRBD2	TGCAGTGCTAGGGCTAGCGGGGTAGAGACCCAGTACTTC	CSARASGVETQYF
.	TRBV7-3	TRBJ1-2	TRBD1	TGTGCCAGCAGCTTAGAGACAGGGAATGGCTACACCTTC	CASSLETGNGYTF
.	TRBV7-9	TRBJ2-7	.	TGTGCCAGCAGCTTATTCCATTCCTACGAGCAGTACTTC	CASSLFHSYEQYF
many	TRBV6-2/TRBV6-3	TRBJ2-4	.	TGTGCCAGCAGTTTAACAGGGACCTGGACATTACTAGCCAAAAACATTCAGTACTTC	CASSLTGTWTLLAKNIQYF
few	TRBV7-2	TRBJ2-5	TRBD2	TGTGCCAGCAGCCTCGGGGGGAAGGGAGTGACCCAGTACTTC	CASSLGGKGVTQYF
few	TRBV7-9	TRBJ2-3	.	TGTGCCAGCAGCTTTTCCCTAGAGACAGATACGCAGTATTTT	CASSFSLETDTQYF
.	TRBV27	TRBJ1-2	TRBD1	TGTGCCAGCAGTCCATATCGGACAGGGGGGGACTATGGCTACACCTTC	CASSPYRTGGDYGYTF
few	TRBV7-9	TRBJ1-2	.	TGTGCCAGCAGCTTAGGCGCAGGGGACTATGGCTACACCTTC	CASSLGAGDYGYTF
few	TRBV5-1	TRBJ1-1	.	TGCGCCAGCAGCCGTACGGGGGATAACACTGAAGCTTTCTTT	CASSRTGDNTEAFF
few	TRBV4-1	TRBJ2-3	.	TGCGCCAGCAGCCAAGACCACGGCACAGATACGCAGTATTTT	CASSQDHGTDTQYF
.	TRBV12-3/TRBV12-4	TRBJ2-1	TRBD1	TGTGCCAGCGATACAGGGGGCCATTTAGGAGAGCAGTTCTTC	CASDTGGHLGEQFF
.	TRBV10-3	TRBJ2-5	TRBD2	TGTGCCATCAGTTCGGGGAGGGGAGAGACCCAGTACTTC	CAISSGRGETQYF
few	TRBV4-1	TRBJ1-5	.	TGCGCCAGCAGCCGCTTAGGGGGGCTCAATCAGCCCCAGCATTTT	CASSRLGGLNQPQHF
.	TRBV4-1	TRBJ2-2	.	TGCGCCAGCAGCCAAGATCTTGGAGGACGTCACACCGGGGAGCTGTTTTTT	CASSQDLGGRHTGELFF
few	TRBV3-1	TRBJ1-1	.	TGTGCCAGCAGCCAAGGGACAATGGCTTTCTTT	CASSQGTMAFF
few	TRBV12-3/TRBV12-4	TRBJ2-7	.	TGTGCCAGCAGTGATTATAGTCCCAGCTCCTACGAGCAGTACTTC	CASSDYSPSSYEQYF
.	TRBV11-2	TRBJ2-7	.	TGTGCCAGCAGCTCACGTGGGGGGAAGGAGCAGTACTTC	CASSSRGGKEQYF
few	TRBV18	TRBJ2-7	.	TGTGCCAGCTCCCCCACCGGGCGGGACCACGAGCAGTACTTC	CASSPTGRDHEQYF
.	TRBV7-3	TRBJ2-3	TRBD2	TGTGCCAGCAGCTTAGATAGCGGGGTCGGGGATACGCAGTATTTT	CASSLDSGVGDTQYF
.	TRBV5-1	TRBJ2-5	TRBD2	TGCGCCAGCCAAGCGGGGCCGGGGGAGACCCAGTACTTC	CASQAGPGETQYF
.	TRBV20-1	TRBJ1-5	.	TGCAGTGCTAGAAGACAGCCAGATAGCAATCAGCCCCAGCATTTT	CSARRQPDSNQPQHF
many	TRBV14	TRBJ2-5	.	TGTGCCAGCAGCCAAGATATCGGGGCCCCGACCCAGACCCAGTACTTC	CASSQDIGAPTQTQYF
.	TRBV5-1	TRBJ1-4	.	TGCGCCAGCAGCGCCGACAGGACGAATGAAAAACTGTTTTTT	CASSADRTNEKLFF
few	TRBV20-1	TRBJ2-3	.	TGCAGTGCTCCCCCGACAGGGAGGACTCCTAAAAACACAGATACGCAGTATTTT	CSAPPTGRTPKNTDTQYF
few	TRBV6-2/TRBV6-3	TRBJ1-5	TRBD1	TGTGCCAGCAGCGCCCCGGGACAGTGGAACCATCAGCCCCAGCATTTT	CASSAPGQWNHQPQHF
.	TRBV29-1	TRBJ2-1	TRBD2	TGCAGCGTTGACGGGACTATAAACAATGAGCAGTTCTTC	CSVDGTINNEQFF
few	TRBV7-3	TRBJ1-2	.	TGTGCCAGCAGCTTACCCGCCGGGCCTCGCGGTATTTGGGTGCCCCTGAATGGCTACACCTTC	CASSLPAGPRGIWVPLNGYTF
few	TRBV11-2	TRBJ1-6	.	TGTGCCAGCAGCTCCGTTGACCCTCGGAATTCACCCCTCCACTTT	CASSSVDPRNSPLHF
few	TRBV4-2	TRBJ2-2	TRBD2	TGTGCCAGCAGCCAAGAGGGGGGACTAGCGAACACCGGGGAGCTGTTTTTT	CASSQEGGLANTGELFF
few	TRBV20-1	TRBJ2-5	.	TGCAGTGCACGGCGGACAGCAAAAGAGACCCAGTACTTC	CSARRTAKETQYF
many	TRBV11-2	TRBJ2-1	.	TGTGCCAGCAGCTTAGGACAGCACAATGAGCAGTTCTTC	CASSLGQHNEQFF
.	TRBV2	TRBJ2-7	.	TGTGCCAGCAGTGACCAGAGATTAATAAGAAGTGGGTACTTC	CASSDQRLIRSGYF
.	TRBV29-1	TRBJ2-7	.	TGCAGCGTTCGCCTGGACGGTAGCTCCTACGAGCAGTACTTC	CSVRLDGSSYEQYF
.	TRBV9	TRBJ1-6	.	TGTGCCAGCAGCGTAGGGAAGGCCTATAATTCACCCCTCCACTTT	CASSVGKAYNSPLHF
.	TRBV2	TRBJ2-7	.	TGTGCCAGCCGGAGCCCTGTGGGCGAGCAGTACTTC	CASRSPVGEQYF
.	TRBV24-1	TRBJ2-5	.	TGTGCCACCAGTGATTTCAGGGGAGGGGACCAAGAGACCCAGTACTTC	CATSDFRGGDQETQYF
few	TRBV12-3/TRBV12-4	TRBJ2-7	TRBD1	TGTGCCAGCAGTTTACGGACAGGGATAAACGAGCAGTACTTC	CASSLRTGINEQYF
.	TRBV19	TRBJ2-6	TRBD1	TGTGCCAGTAATTCTGGACAGGGGGCGATCGGGGCCAACGTCCTGACTTTC	CASNSGQGAIGANVLTF
few	TRBV4-1	TRBJ1-6	.	TGCGCCAGCAGCCAAGGTCCGGGGCTTCGGAGCCTCCACTTT	CASSQGPGLRSLHF
.	TRBV5-1	TRBJ2-1	.	TGCGCCAGCAGCTTGGAATTGAGGGATGAGCAGTTCTTC	CASSLELRDEQFF
few	TRBV7-9	TRBJ1-2	TRBD1	TGTGCCAGCAGCTTCCCCGAGGGGGCCGCGAACTATGGCTACACCTTC	CASSFPEGAANYGYTF
.	TRBV24-1	TRBJ2-1	.	TGTGCCACCAGCACCCCCGCAGCTTTTAGGAACAATGAGCAGTTCTTC	CATSTPAAFRNNEQFF
few	TRBV27	TRBJ2-3	.	TGTGCCAGCAGCAACGGAGGGCCAGATACGCAGTATTTT	CASSNGGPDTQYF
few	TRBV7-8	TRBJ1-2	.	TGTGCCAGCAGCCCCACGTGGATCAGATACTATGGCTACACCTTC	CASSPTWIRYYGYTF
.	TRBV10-3	TRBJ1-3	.	TGTGCCATCGGGGGCTCTGGAAACACCATATATTTT	CAIGGSGNTIYF
few	TRBV12-3/TRBV12-4	TRBJ1-1	TRBD1	TGTGCCAGCAGTTCAGGGGGCGCGTTCACTGAAGCTTTCTTT	CASSSGGAFTEAFF
many	TRBV19	TRBJ2-7	.	TGTGCCAGTAGTAAATTTGGACAATCCTACGAGCAGTACTTC	CASSKFGQSYEQYF
few	TRBV4-3	TRBJ2-3	TRBD2	TGCGCCAGCAGCCAAGGCTCTAGCGGGGGGGGCACAGATACGCAGTATTTT	CASSQGSSGGGTDTQYF
.	TRBV5-1	TRBJ2-7	TRBD1	TGCGCCAGCAGCTTGGACACGGGACAGATTGAGCAGTACTTC	CASSLDTGQIEQYF
.	TRBV7-6	TRBJ1-4	.	TGTGCCAGCAGCTTAGACGGATTTAAAAAACTGTTTTTT	CASSLDGFKKLFF
.	TRBV7-3	TRBJ2-3	.	TGTGCCAGCAGCTCAGGGGCCGGGGATACGCAGTATTTT	CASSSGAGDTQYF